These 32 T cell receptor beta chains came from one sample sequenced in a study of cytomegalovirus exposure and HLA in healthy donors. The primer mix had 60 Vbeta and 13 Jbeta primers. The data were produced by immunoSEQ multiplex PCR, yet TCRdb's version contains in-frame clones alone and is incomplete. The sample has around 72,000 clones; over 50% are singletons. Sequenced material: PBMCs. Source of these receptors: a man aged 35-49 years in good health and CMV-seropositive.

Written as DNA, the CDR3 is TGTGCCTGGAGTGGGGTTGTGACAGCCACTAACTATGGCTACACCTTC. This encodes CAWSGVVTATNYGYTF. The chain joins TRBV30 to TRBJ1-2; TRBD1 is a possible D gene (5 bases). The germline CDR1 and CDR2 sequences are GTSNPN and SVGIG (reference sequence). This CDR3 is built from 16 residues. Trimming took off 1 base at V and 0 bases at J, with 15 bases between the two ends.

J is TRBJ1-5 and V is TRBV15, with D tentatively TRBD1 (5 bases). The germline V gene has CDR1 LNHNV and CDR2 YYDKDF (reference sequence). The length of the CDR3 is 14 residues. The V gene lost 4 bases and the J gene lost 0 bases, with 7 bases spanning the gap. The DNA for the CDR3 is TGTGCCACCAGCACTCAGGGTAGCAATCAGCCCCAGCATTTT. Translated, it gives CATSTQGSNQPQHF.

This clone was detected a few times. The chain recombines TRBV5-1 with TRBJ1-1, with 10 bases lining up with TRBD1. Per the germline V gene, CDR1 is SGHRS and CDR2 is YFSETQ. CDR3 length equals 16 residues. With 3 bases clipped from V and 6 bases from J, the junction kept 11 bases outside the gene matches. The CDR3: CASSSDRGLRGPEAFF. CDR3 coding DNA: TGCGCCAGCAGCTCCGACAGGGGGCTCAGAGGCCCTGAAGCTTTCTTT.

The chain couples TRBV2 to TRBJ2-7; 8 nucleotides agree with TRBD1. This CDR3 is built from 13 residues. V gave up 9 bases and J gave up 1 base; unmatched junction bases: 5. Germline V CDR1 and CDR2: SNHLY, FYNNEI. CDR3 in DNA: TGTGCCAGTCGGGACAGGATATCCTACGAGCAGTACTTC. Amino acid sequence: CASRDRISYEQYF.

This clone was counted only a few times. This CDR3 is CASSLEGQWGLPSTEAFF. For the CDR3, the DNA is TGTGCCAGCAGCTTAGAGGGCCAGTGGGGACTTCCCTCCACTGAAGCTTTCTTT. The J gene is TRBJ1-1, the V gene TRBV11-3; the D gene is possibly TRBD1 (5 bases). The V and J ends lost 0 bases and 4 bases respectively, with 21 bases between them. Germline CDR1 is SGHNT and CDR2 is YENEEA. CDR3 length: 18 residues.

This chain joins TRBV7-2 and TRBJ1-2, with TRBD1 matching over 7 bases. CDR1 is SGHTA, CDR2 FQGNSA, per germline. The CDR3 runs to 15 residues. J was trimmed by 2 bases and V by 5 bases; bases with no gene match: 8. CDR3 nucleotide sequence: TGTGCCAGCAGCCCGGGGGGGACAGCCAACTATGGCTACACCTTC. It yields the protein CASSPGGTANYGYTF.

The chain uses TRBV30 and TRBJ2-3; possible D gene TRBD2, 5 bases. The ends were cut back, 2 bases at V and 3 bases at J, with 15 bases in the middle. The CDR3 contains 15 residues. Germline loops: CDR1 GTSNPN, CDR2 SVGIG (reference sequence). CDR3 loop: CAWSTPTEGTDTQYF. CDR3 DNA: TGTGCCTGGAGTACCCCAACAGAGGGTACAGATACGCAGTATTTT.

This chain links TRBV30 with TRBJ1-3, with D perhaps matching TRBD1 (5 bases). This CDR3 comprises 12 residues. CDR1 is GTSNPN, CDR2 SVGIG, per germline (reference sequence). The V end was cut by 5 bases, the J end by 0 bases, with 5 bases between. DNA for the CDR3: TGTGCCTGGGACAGCTCTGGAAACACCATATATTTT. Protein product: CAWDSSGNTIYF.

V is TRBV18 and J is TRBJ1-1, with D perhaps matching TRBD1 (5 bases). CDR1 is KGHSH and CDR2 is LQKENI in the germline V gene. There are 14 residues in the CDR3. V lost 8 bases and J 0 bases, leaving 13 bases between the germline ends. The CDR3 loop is CASHPPGVNTEAFF. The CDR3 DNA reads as TGTGCCAGCCACCCCCCGGGGGTGAACACTGAAGCTTTCTTT.

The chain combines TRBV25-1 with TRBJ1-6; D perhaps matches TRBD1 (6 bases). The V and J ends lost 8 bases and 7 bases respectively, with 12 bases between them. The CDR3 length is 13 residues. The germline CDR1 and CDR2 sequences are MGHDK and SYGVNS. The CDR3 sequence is CASATGSNSPLHF. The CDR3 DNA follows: TGTGCCAGCGCGACAGGCTCCAATTCACCCCTCCACTTT. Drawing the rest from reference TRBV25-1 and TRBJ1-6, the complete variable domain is EADIYQTPRYLVIGTGKKITLECSQTMGHDKMYWYQQDPGMELHLIHYSYGVNSTEKGDLSSESTVSRIRTEHFPLTLESARPSHTSQYLCASATGSNSPLHFGNGTRLTVT.

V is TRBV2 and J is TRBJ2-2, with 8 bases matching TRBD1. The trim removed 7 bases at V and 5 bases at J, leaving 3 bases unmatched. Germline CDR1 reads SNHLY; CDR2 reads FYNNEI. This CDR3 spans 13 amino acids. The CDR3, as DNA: TGTGCCAGCAATTGGGACAGGACCGGGGAGCTGTTTTTT. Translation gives CASNWDRTGELFF.

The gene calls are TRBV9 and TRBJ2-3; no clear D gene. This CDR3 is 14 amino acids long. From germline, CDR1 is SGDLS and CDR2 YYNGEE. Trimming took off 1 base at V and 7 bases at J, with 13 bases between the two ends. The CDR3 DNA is TGTGCCAGCAGCGTAAATGTACATACTAATACGCAGTATTTT. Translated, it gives CASSVNVHTNTQYF.

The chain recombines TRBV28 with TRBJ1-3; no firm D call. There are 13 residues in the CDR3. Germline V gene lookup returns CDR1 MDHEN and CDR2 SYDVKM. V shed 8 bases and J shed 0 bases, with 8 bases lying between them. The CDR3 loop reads CASFSGSGNTIYF. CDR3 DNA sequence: TGTGCCAGCTTCTCAGGCTCTGGAAACACCATATATTTT.

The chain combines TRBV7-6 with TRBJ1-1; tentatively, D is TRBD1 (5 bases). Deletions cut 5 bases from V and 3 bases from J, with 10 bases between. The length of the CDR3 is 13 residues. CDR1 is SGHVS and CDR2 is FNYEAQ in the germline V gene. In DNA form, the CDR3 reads TGTGCCAGCAGCCGACGGGGGGACACTGAAGCTTTCTTT. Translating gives CASSRRGDTEAFF.

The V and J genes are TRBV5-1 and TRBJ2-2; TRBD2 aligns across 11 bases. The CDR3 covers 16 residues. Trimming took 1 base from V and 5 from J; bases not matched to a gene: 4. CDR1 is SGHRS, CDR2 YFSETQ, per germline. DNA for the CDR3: TGCGCCAGCAGCTTGTTACTAGCGGGGGCAACCGGGGAGCTGTTTTTT. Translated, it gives CASSLLLAGATGELFF.

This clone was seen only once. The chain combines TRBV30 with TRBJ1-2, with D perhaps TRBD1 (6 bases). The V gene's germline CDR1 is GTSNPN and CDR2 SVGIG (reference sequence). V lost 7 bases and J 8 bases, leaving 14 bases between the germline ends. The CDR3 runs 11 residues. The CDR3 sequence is CASEWGLGYTF. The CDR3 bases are TGTGCCTCTGAGTGGGGGCTGGGCTACACCTTC.

CDR3 in DNA: TGTGCCAGCAACCTGGGACAGGCCAACACTGAAGCTTTCTTT. This gives the protein CASNLGQANTEAFF. The J gene is TRBJ1-1, the V gene TRBV2; TRBD1 aligns across 8 bases. Germline V gene lookup returns CDR1 SNHLY and CDR2 FYNNEI. This CDR3 region has 14 residues. Losses at the gene ends were 7 bases for V and 2 bases for J; bases not matched to a gene: 6.

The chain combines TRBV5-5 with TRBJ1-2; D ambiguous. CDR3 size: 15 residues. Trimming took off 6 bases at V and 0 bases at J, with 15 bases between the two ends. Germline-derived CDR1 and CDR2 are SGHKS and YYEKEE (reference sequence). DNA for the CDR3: TGTGCCAGCACCATTCTCTCTAATTCTAACTATGGCTACACCTTC. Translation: CASTILSNSNYGYTF.

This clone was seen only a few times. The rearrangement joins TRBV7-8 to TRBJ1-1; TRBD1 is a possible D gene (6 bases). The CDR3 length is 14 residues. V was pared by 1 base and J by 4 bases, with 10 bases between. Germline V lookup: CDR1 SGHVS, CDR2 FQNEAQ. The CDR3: CASSLGTATTEAFF. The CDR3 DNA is TGTGCCAGCAGCTTAGGGACAGCCACCACTGAAGCTTTCTTT.

The CDR3 loop reads CASRLGLAGYEQYF. In DNA form, the CDR3 reads TGTGCCAGCAGACTGGGACTAGCGGGGTACGAGCAGTACTTC. The chain joins TRBV11-2 to TRBJ2-7, with 13 bases that match TRBD2. Trimming removed 6 bases from V and 4 bases from J; junction bases left unmatched: 3. CDR3 size: 14 residues. Germline CDR1 SGHAT, CDR2 FQNNGV.

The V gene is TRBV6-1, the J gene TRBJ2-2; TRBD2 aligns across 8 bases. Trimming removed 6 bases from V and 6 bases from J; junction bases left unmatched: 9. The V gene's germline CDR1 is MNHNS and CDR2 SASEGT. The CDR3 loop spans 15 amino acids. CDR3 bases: TGTGCCAGCAGACCGAGCGGGGGAGAGGCCGGGGAGCTGTTTTTT. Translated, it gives CASRPSGGEAGELFF.

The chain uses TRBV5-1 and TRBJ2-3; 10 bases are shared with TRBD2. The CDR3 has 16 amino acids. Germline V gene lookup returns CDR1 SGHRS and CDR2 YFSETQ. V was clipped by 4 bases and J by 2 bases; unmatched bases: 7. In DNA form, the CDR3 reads TGCGCCAGCAGCCTTATAGCGGGGGGAACCACAGATACGCAGTATTTT. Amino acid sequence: CASSLIAGGTTDTQYF.

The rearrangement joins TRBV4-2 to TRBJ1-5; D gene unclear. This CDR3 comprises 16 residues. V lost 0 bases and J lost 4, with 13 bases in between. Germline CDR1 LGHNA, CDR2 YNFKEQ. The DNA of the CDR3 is TGTGCCAGCAGCCAAGATTTGGCGGCGAGTAATCAGCCCCAGCATTTT. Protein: CASSQDLAASNQPQHF.

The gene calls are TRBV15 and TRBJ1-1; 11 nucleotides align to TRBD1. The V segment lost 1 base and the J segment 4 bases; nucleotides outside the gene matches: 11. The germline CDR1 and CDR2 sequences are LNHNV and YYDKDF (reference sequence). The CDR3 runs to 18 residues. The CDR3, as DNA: TGTGCCACCAGCAGAGGGCGGGGGACAGGGGGGGTTAGCACTGAAGCTTTCTTT. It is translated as CATSRGRGTGGVSTEAFF.

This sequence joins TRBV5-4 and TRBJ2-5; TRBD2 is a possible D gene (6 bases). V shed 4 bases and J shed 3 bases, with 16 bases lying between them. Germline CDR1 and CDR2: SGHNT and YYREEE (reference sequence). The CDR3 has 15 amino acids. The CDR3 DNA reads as TGTGCCAGCAGCGTACCAGGACTAAGAGAAGAGACCCAGTACTTC. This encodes CASSVPGLREETQYF.

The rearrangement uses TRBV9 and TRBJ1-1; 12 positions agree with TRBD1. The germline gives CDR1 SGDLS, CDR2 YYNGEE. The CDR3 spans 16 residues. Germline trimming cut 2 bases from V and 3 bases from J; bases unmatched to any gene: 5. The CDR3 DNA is TGTGCCAGCAGCGTGGGACAGGGGGCGGCGGACACTGAAGCTTTCTTT. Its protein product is CASSVGQGAADTEAFF.

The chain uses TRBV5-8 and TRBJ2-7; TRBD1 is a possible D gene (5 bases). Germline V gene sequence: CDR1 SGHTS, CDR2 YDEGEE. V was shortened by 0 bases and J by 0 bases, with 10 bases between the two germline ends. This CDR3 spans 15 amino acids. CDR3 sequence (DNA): TGTGCCAGCAGCTTGGTGCAGGGCCACTCCTACGAGCAGTACTTC. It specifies CASSLVQGHSYEQYF.

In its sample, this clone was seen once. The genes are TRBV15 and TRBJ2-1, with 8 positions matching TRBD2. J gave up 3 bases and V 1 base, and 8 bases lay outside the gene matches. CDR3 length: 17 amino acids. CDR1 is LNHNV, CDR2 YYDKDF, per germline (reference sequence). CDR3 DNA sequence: TGTGCCACCAGCAGAGGAAAAGGAAGCGGGGGCTACAATGAGCAGTTCTTC. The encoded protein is CATSRGKGSGGYNEQFF.

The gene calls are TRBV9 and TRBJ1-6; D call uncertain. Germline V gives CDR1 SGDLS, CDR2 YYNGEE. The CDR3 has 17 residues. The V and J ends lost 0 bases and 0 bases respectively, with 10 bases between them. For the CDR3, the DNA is TGTGCCAGCAGCGTAGGGACTCTGAGCTCCTATAATTCACCCCTCCACTTT. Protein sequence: CASSVGTLSSYNSPLHF.

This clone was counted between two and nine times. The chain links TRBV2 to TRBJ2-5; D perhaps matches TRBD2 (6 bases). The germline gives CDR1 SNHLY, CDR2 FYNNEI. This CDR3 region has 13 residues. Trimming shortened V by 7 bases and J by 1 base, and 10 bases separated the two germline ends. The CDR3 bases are TGTGCCAGCATTCGGGACTCCCAAGAGACCCAGTACTTC. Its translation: CASIRDSQETQYF.

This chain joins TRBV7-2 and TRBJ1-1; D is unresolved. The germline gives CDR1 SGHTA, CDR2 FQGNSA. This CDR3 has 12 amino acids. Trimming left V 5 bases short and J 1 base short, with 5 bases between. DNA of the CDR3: TGTGCCAGCAGCCCTAGGAACACTGAAGCTTTCTTT. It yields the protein CASSPRNTEAFF.

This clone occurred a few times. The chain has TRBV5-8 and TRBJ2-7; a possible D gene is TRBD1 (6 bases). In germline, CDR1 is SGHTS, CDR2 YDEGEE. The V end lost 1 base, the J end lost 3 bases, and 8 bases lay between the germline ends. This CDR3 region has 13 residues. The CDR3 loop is CASSLPGDYEQYF. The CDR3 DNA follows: TGTGCCAGCAGCTTGCCAGGGGACTACGAGCAGTACTTC.